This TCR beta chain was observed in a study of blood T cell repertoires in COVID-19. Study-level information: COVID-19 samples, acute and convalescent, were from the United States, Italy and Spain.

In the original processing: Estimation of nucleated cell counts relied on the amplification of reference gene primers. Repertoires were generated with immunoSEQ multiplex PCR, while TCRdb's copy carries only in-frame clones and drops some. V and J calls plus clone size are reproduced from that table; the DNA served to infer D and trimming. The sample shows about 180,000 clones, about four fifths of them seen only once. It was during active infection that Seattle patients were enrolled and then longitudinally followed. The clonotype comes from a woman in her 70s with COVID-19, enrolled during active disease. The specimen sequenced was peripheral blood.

The CDR3 DNA reads as TGCGCCAGCGAAGAGGGCCTGGGGACCCAGTACTTC. Translating gives CASEEGLGTQYF. The chain has TRBV10-2 and TRBJ2-5; TRBD2 might be the D (5 bases). Germline V gene lookup returns CDR1 WSHSY and CDR2 SAAADI. The CDR3 extends over 12 amino acids. Trimming stripped 8 bases from V and 7 bases from J, with 14 bases between.